This TCR beta chain was profiled in a study of blood T cell repertoires in COVID-19. Looking at the study overall: Samples came from the United States, Italy and Spain, spanning acute and convalescent COVID-19.

Authors' methods: Researchers report that nucleated cell counts were estimated from reference gene primer amplification. The table came from immunoSEQ multiplex PCR; TCRdb's copy has only in-frame clones and leaves some out. D and trimming were read from the DNA, whereas the V and J calls and clone size are those reported in that table. The sample includes a few hundred thousand clones, about four fifths of them seen just once. Recovered status in Cohort 3 required two negative PCRs, clearance, or symptom resolution. V gave up 4 bases and J gave up 3 bases; unmatched junction bases: 6. The V gene's germline CDR1 is MNHEY and CDR2 SMNVEV (reference sequence). The CDR3 covers 15 residues.

The receptor comes from a man over 45 who had recovered from COVID-19. The chain has TRBV27 and TRBJ1-1; 9 bases are shared with TRBD1. The specimen was PBMCs or T cells enriched from blood (not recorded which). The CDR3 is CASSWTGEGDTEAFF. The CDR3 nucleotides read TGTGCCAGCAGTTGGACAGGGGAGGGGGACACTGAAGCTTTCTTT.